Below, one T cell receptor (beta chain) is given with its context. This record comes from a study of PD-1 blockade in classical Hodgkin lymphoma. There was relapse after autologous stem cell transplantation in every patient, and there was variation in brentuximab vedotin exposure. From germline, CDR1 is SGHVS and CDR2 FQNEAQ. The CDR3 runs to 17 residues. Unmatched junction bases numbered 12, after V lost 1 base and J lost 4 bases. Some clones are missing from TCRdb's copy, which holds only in-frame ones; the method was immunoSEQ multiplex PCR. The table records tens of thousands of clones, roughly 90% of them present only once.

The clonotype comes from a human donor with classical Hodgkin lymphoma. This specimen consisted of peripheral blood mononuclear cells (PBMCs), obtained at baseline. This chain uses TRBV7-8 with TRBJ1-2; 7 bases fit TRBD1. The CDR3 coding sequence is TGTGCCAGCAGCTTAGTCCCCACAGGGGAAATCGTCTATGGCTACACCTTC. Protein sequence: CASSLVPTGEIVYGYTF. The whole variable domain, remainder taken from reference TRBV7-8 and TRBJ1-2, is GAGVSQSPRYKVAKRGQDVALRCDPISGHVSLFWYQQALGQGPEFLTYFQNEAQLDKSGLPSDRFFAERPEGSVSTLKIQRTQQEDSAVYLCASSLVPTGEIVYGYTFGSGTRLTVV.